The clone carrying this TCR beta chain was detected only a few times. Expressed TCRB transcripts were sequenced because the entire RNA isolate underwent reverse transcription. Here immunoSEQ multiplex PCR was the method, and the copy in TCRdb shows in-frame clones only, minus some. There are 250,000 to 300,000 clones in the sample; around 7.8% occur only once, and approximately 0.99% lies in the top ten. This record belongs to a study of beta chain features in type 1 diabetes. Sort purity for all populations was recorded as exceeding 98%. Deletions cut 5 bases from V and 5 bases from J, with 20 bases between. The CDR3 loop spans 16 amino acids. Germline V gives CDR1 SEHNR, CDR2 FQNEAQ (reference sequence).

Sequenced: central memory CD4+ T cells from blood. The sequence was obtained from a young woman in good health. The chain has TRBV7-9 and TRBJ2-3; D is perhaps TRBD1 (7 bases). Here the CDR3 reads CASSDRRGPKEDTQYF. The CDR3 DNA is TGTGCCAGCAGCGACAGGAGGGGGCCGAAGGAAGATACGCAGTATTTT.